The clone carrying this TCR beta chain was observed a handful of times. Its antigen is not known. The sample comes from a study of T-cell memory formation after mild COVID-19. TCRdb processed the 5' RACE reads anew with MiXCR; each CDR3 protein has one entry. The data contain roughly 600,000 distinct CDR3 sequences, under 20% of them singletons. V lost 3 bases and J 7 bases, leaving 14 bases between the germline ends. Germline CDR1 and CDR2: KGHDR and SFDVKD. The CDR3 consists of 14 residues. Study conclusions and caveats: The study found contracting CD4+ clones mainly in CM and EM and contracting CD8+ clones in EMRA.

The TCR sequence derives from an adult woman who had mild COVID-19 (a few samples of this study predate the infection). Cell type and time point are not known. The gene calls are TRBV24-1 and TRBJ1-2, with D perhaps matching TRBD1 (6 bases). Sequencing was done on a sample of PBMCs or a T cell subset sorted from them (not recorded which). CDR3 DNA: TGTGCCACCAGTGATCGGGGGCGATCGCTTGGCTACACCTTC. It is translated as CATSDRGRSLGYTF.